This T cell receptor (beta chain) emerged from a study of human T cells and chemical hapten exposure. In its sample, this clonotype was seen many times. CDR3 length: 13 residues. CDR1 KGHSH and CDR2 LQKENI come from the germline V gene. Trimming took off 3 bases at V and 5 bases at J, with 7 bases between the two ends. TCRdb re-derived calls from the RACE reads in MiXCR, one entry per CDR3 protein. The repertoire holds about 81,000 distinct CDR3 sequences, with roughly 10% as singletons. The sample's time point: patch test 2, 6 weeks after DPC sensitization. Regarding treatment: therapeutic diphenylcyclopropenone sensitization with weekly scalp DPC. People who gave samples had alopecia, were 18 to 70 years old, and were suitable for DPC.

The TCR sequence derives from a woman aged 25 to 39 with alopecia areata. Some clones in this sample may be carry-over from other donors' samples. The gene calls are TRBV18 and TRBJ1-4; D gene unclear. The sample was whole blood, taken in connection with sensitization to the hapten diphenylcyclopropenone (DPC). The CDR3 loop reads CASSPLRNEKLFF. The CDR3, as DNA: TGTGCCAGCTCACCCCTCCGGAATGAAAAACTGTTTTTT.